This TCR beta chain was sequenced for a study of T cells in Graves' hyperthyroidism and ophthalmopathy. General study findings and limits: Clonotypes that were expanded in thyroid above 0.001 mostly appeared in blood too. A 13 V-J model separated ophthalmopathy from stable hyperthyroidism. A median about 6 months before onset, the model predicted ophthalmopathy.

This clonotype has just a few counts. What it recognizes is unknown. Researchers barred patients who had uncontrolled infection, other autoimmune disease, pregnancy or lactation. RNA transcripts gave rise to amplified TCR beta CDR3 regions. The study used the HTBI primer set for a first-round RT-PCR of the TCR CDR3. TCRdb independently ran MiXCR on the multiplex PCR reads; one entry per CDR3 protein. Of hundreds of thousands of distinct CDR3 sequences detected, about 20% appear once; the ten largest clones hold over 45%. V lost 4 bases, J lost 6 bases, and 22 bases lay in between. CDR1 is SGHRS and CDR2 is YFSETQ in the germline V gene. The CDR3 consists of 17 residues.

The rearrangement uses TRBV5-1 and TRBJ2-2; tentatively, D is TRBD1 or TRBD2 (5 bases each). Sequencing was carried out using blood. The clonotype comes from a man aged 40-49 years with Graves' ophthalmopathy. CDR3 in amino acids: CASSPPVGPGSAGELFF. CDR3 sequence (DNA): TGCGCCAGCAGCCCCCCAGTGGGGCCGGGATCCGCCGGGGAGCTGTTTTTT.